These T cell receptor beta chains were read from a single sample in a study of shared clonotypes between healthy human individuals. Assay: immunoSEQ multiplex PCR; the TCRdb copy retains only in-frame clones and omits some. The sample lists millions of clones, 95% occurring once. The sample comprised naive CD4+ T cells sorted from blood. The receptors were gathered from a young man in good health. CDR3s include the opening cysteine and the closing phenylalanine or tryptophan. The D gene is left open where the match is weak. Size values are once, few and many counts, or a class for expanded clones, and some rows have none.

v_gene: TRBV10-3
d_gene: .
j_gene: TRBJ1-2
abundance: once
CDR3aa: CAIWREKDYGYTF
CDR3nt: TGTGCCATCTGGAGGGAGAAGGACTATGGCTACACCTTC

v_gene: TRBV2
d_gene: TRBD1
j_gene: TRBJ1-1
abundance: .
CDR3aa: CASSEGGQGAGGTEAFF
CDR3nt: TGTGCCAGCAGTGAAGGTGGGCAGGGGGCAGGGGGAACTGAAGCTTTCTTT

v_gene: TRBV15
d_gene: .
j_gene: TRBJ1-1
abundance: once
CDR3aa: CATSRDTTEAFF
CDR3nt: TGTGCCACCAGCAGAGATACGACTGAAGCTTTCTTT

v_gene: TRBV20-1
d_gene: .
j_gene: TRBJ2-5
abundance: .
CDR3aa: CSASPEETQYF
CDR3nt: TGCAGTGCCTCACCGGAAGAGACCCAGTACTTC

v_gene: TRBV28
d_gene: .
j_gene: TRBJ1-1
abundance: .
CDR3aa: CASSLAGYPEAFF
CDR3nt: TGTGCCAGCAGTTTGGCGGGGTACCCTGAAGCTTTCTTT

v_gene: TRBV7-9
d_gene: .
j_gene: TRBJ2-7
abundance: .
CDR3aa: CASSQGGDFYEQYF
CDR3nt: TGTGCCAGCAGCCAAGGGGGGGATTTCTACGAGCAGTACTTC

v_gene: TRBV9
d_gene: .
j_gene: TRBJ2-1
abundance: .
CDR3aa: CASGETYNEQFF
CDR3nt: TGTGCCAGCGGGGAAACCTACAATGAGCAGTTCTTC

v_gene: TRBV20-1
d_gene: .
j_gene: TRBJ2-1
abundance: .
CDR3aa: CSARDPQQQFF
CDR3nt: TGCAGTGCTAGAGATCCCCAGCAGCAGTTCTTC

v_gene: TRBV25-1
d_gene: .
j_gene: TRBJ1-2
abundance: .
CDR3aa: CASSPPGSLNYGYTF
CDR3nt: TGTGCCAGCAGCCCCCCCGGCAGCCTTAACTATGGCTACACCTTC

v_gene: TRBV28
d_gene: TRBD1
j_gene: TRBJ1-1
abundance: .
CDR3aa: CASRRTGVLGTEAFF
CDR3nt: TGTGCCAGCAGGCGGACAGGTGTCTTGGGCACTGAAGCTTTCTTT

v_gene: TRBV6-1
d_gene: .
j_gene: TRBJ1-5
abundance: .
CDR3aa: CASSELQPNQPQHF
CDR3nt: TGTGCCAGCAGTGAACTCCAACCAAATCAGCCCCAGCATTTT

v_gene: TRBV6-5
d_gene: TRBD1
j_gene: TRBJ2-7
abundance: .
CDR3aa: CASSYSNRGEVEQYF
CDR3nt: TGTGCCAGCAGTTACTCGAACAGGGGGGAGGTCGAGCAGTACTTC

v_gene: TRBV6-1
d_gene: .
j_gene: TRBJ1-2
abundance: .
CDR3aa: CASSEALRATNYGYTF
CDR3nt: TGTGCCAGCAGTGAAGCGCTTCGGGCGACTAACTATGGCTACACCTTC

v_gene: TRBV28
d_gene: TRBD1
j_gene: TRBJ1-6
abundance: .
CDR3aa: CASSYPGQGILNNSPLHF
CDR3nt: TGTGCCAGCAGTTATCCCGGACAGGGCATTTTAAATAATTCACCCCTCCACTTT

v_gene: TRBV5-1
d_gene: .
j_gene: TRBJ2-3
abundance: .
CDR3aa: CASSSGGADPYF
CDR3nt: TGCGCCAGCAGCTCCGGCGGGGCCGATCCTTATTTT

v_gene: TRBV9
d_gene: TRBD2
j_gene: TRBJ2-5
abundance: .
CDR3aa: CASSEGLAETQETQYF
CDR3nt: TGTGCCAGCAGCGAGGGACTAGCGGAAACGCAAGAGACCCAGTACTTC

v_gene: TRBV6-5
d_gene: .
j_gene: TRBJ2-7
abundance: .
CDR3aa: CASSYSARGWYEQYF
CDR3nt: TGTGCCAGCAGTTACTCCGCGCGGGGCTGGTACGAGCAGTACTTC

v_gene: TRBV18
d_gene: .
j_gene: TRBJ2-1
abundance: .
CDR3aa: CASSPGDEQFF
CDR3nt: TGTGCCAGCTCACCGGGGGACGAGCAGTTCTTC

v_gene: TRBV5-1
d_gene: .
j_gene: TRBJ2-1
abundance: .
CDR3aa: CASSLATTAYNEQFF
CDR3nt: TGCGCCAGCAGCTTGGCCACGACAGCCTACAATGAGCAGTTCTTC

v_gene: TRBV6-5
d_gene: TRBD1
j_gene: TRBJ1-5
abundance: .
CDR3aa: CASRPGQERNQPQHF
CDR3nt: TGTGCCAGCAGGCCCGGACAGGAACGCAATCAGCCCCAGCATTTT

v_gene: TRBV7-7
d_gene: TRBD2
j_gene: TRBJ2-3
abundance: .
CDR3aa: CAPRGSSGTDTQYF
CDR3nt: TGTGCCCCTCGAGGGTCTAGCGGGACAGATACGCAGTATTTT

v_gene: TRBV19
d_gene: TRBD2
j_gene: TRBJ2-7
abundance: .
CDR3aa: CASSTIARTSGRSHEQYF
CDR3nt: TGTGCCAGTAGTACAATCGCCAGGACTAGCGGGAGAAGTCACGAGCAGTACTTC

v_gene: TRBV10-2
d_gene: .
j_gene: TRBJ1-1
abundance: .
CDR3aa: CASSESIAGRAFF
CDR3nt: TGCGCCAGCAGTGAGTCGATAGCAGGACGGGCTTTCTTT

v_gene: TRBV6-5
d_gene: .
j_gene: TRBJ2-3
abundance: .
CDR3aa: CASSHEVRDTQYF
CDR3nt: TGTGCCAGCAGTCACGAGGTCCGGGATACGCAGTATTTT

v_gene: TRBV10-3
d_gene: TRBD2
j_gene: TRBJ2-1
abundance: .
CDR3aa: CAISGAGTSYNEQFF
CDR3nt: TGTGCCATCAGCGGAGCGGGGACTTCCTACAATGAGCAGTTCTTC

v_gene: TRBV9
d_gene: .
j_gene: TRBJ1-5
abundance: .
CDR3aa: CASSPRGGVNQPQHF
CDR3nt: TGTGCCAGCAGCCCCCGAGGGGGAGTCAATCAGCCCCAGCATTTT

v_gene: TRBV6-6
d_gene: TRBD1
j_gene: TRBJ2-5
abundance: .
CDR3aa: CASSFWDREATQYF
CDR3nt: TGTGCCAGCAGTTTCTGGGACAGGGAGGCGACCCAGTACTTC

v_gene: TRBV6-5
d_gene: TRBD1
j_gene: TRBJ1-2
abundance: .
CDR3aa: CASSLNPGQGLYGYTF
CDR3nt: TGTGCCAGCAGTTTAAATCCGGGACAGGGTCTCTATGGCTACACCTTC

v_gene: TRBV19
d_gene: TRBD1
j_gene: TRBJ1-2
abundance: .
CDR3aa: CASSEDRGRPHNYGYTF
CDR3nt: TGTGCCAGTAGCGAAGATAGGGGGCGACCTCATAACTATGGCTACACCTTC

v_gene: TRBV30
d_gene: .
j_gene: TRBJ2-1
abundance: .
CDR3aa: CAWSGYNEQFF
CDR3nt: TGTGCCTGGAGTGGATACAATGAGCAGTTCTTC

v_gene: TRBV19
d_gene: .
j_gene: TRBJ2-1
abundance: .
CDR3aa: CASSSGILAYNEQFF
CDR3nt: TGTGCCAGTAGCTCCGGGATTTTGGCCTACAATGAGCAGTTCTTC

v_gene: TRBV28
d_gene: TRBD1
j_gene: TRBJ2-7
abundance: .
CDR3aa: CASSPSPGQMNSYEQYF
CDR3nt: TGTGCCAGCAGCCCCTCCCCGGGACAGATGAACTCCTACGAGCAGTACTTC

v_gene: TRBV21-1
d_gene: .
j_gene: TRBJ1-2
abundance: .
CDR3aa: CASSAAAGDTF
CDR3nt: TGTGCCAGCTCCGCCGCCGCAGGGGACACCTTC

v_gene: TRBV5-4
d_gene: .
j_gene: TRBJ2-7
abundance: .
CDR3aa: CASSLQGAYEQYF
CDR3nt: TGTGCCAGCAGCTTGCAGGGTGCCTACGAGCAGTACTTC

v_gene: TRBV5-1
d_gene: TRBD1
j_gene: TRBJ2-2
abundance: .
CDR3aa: CASSLPGTANTGELFF
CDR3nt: TGCGCCAGCAGCTTGCCGGGGACAGCAAACACCGGGGAGCTGTTTTTT

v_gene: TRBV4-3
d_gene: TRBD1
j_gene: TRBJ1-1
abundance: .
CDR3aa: CASSQGTGVMNTEAFF
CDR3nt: TGCGCCAGCAGCCAAGGGACAGGGGTTATGAACACTGAAGCTTTCTTT

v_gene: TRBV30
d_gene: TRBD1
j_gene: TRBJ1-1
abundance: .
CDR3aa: CAWSVLAGGVGAEAFF
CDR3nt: TGTGCCTGGAGTGTACTGGCAGGGGGCGTGGGAGCTGAAGCTTTCTTT

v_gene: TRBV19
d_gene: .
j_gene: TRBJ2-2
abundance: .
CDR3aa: CASSMGAATNTGELFF
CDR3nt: TGTGCCAGTAGTATGGGGGCGGCGACCAACACCGGGGAGCTGTTTTTT

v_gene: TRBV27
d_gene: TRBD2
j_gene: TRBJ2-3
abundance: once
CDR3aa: CASKRKGTSSDTQYF
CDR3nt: TGTGCCAGCAAACGGAAAGGGACTAGCTCAGATACGCAGTATTTT

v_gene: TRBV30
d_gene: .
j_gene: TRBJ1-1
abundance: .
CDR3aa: CAWSGTTDTEAFF
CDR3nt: TGTGCCTGGAGTGGAACAACCGACACTGAAGCTTTCTTT

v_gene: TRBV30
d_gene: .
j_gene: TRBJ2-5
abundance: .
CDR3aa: CAWSGTVGPKETQYF
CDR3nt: TGTGCCTGGAGTGGGACTGTGGGGCCCAAAGAGACCCAGTACTTC

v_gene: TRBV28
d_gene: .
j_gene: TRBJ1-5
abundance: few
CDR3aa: CASSLVSKQHF
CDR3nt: TGTGCCAGCAGTTTAGTGTCAAAGCAGCATTTT

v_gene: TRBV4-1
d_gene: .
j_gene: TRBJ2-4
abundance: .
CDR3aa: CASSRQTPGTQNIQYF
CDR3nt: TGCGCCAGCAGCCGCCAAACCCCCGGGACACAAAACATTCAGTACTTC

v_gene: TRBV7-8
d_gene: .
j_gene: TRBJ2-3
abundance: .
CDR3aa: CASSLSGVTDTQYF
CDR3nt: TGTGCCAGCAGCTTATCGGGGGTCACAGATACGCAGTATTTT

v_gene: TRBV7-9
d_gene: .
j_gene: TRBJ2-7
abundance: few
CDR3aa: CASSFEVSYEQYF
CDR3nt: TGTGCCAGCAGCTTTGAGGTATCCTACGAGCAGTACTTC

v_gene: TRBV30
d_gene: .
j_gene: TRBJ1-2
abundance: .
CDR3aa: CAWSLVGNYGYTF
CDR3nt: TGTGCCTGGAGTTTAGTCGGAAACTATGGCTACACCTTC

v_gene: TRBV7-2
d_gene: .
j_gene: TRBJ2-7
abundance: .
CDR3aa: CATQGSGTQSSYEQYF
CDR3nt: TGTGCCACACAGGGTAGTGGGACTCAGAGCTCCTACGAGCAGTACTTC

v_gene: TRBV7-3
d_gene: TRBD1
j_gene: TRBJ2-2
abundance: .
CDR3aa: CASKSSDRETGELFF
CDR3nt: TGTGCCAGCAAGAGTTCAGACAGGGAGACCGGGGAGCTGTTTTTT

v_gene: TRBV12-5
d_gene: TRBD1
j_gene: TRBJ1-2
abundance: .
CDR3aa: CASGYGTVYGYTF
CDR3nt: TGTGCTAGTGGCTATGGGACAGTCTATGGCTACACCTTC

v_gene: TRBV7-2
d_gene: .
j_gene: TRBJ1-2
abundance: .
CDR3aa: CASSSSGRNGYTF
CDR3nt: TGTGCCAGCAGCTCGTCAGGAAGGAATGGCTACACCTTC

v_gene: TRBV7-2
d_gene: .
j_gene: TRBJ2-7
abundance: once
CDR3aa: CASSLAVASVQYEQYF
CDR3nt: TGTGCCAGCAGCTTAGCCGTCGCTAGCGTTCAATACGAGCAGTACTTC

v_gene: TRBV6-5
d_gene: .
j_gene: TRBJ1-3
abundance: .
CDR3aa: CATTGSGNTIYF
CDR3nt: TGTGCCACAACTGGCTCTGGAAACACCATATATTTT

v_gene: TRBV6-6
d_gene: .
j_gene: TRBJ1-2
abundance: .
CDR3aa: CASSYSEASGYGYTF
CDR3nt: TGTGCCAGCAGTTACTCGGAAGCATCCGGCTATGGCTACACCTTC

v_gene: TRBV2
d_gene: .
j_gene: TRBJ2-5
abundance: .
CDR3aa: CASSADTGPGAQYF
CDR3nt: TGTGCCAGCAGTGCCGACACGGGGCCGGGGGCCCAGTACTTC

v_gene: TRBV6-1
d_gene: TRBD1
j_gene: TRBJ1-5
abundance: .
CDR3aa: CASSEYAFGGAGGQPQHF
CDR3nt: TGTGCCAGCAGTGAATATGCTTTCGGTGGGGCAGGGGGACAGCCCCAGCATTTT

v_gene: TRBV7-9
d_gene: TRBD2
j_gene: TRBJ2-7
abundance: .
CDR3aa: CASSAPGTSGYEQYF
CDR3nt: TGTGCCAGCAGCGCCCCCGGGACTAGCGGTTACGAGCAGTACTTC

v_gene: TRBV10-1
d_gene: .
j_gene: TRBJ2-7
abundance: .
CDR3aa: CATQPQEDTGSYEQYF
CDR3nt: TGCGCCACCCAGCCGCAAGAAGACACCGGCTCCTACGAGCAGTACTTC

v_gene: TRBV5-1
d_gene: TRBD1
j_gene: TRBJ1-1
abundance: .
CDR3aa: CASSIRQGTSTEAFF
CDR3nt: TGCGCCAGCAGCATAAGACAGGGAACGAGCACTGAAGCTTTCTTT

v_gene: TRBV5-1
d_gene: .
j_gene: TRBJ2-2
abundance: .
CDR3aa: CASSLAFWAGNTGELFF
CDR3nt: TGCGCCAGCAGCTTGGCTTTCTGGGCAGGGAACACCGGGGAGCTGTTTTTT

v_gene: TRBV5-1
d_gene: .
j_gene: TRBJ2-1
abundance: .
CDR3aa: CASSGNPPASEQFF
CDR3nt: TGCGCCAGCAGCGGCAACCCCCCGGCTAGTGAGCAGTTCTTC